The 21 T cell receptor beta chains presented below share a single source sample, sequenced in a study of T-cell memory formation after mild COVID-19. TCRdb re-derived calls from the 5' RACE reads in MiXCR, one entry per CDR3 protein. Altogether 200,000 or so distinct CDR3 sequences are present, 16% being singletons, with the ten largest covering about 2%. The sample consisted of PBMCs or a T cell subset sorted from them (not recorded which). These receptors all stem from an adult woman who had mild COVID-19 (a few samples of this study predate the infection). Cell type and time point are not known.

The CDR3 protein is CASSSGTGGIYGYTF. CDR3 nucleotide sequence: TGCGCCAGCAGCTCGGGGACAGGTGGTATCTATGGCTACACCTTC. The V and J genes are TRBV5-1 and TRBJ1-2; 8 bases match TRBD1. This CDR3 is 15 amino acids long. Germline-derived CDR1 and CDR2 are SGHRS and YFSETQ. V was pared by 3 bases and J by 4 bases, with 8 bases of the junction left unmatched.

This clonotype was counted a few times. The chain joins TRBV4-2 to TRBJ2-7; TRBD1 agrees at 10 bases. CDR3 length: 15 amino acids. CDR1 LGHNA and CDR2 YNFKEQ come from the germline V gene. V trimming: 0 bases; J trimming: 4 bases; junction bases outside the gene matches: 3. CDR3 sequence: CASSQDRDRGYEQYF. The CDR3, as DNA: TGTGCCAGCAGCCAAGACCGGGACAGGGGTTACGAGCAGTACTTC.

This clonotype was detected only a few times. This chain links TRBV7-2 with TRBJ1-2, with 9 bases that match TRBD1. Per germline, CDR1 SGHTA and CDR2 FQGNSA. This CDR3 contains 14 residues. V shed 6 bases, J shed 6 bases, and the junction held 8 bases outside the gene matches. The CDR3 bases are TGTGCCAGCAGTAGAACCCGACAGGGGGATGGCTACACCTTC. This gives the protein CASSRTRQGDGYTF.

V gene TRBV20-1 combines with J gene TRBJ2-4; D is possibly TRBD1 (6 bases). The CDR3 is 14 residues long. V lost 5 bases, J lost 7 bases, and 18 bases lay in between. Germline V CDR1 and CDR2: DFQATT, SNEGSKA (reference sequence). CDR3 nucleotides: TGCAGTGCTGGATCCTCCAGGGGTCGGAACATTCAGTACTTC. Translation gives CSAGSSRGRNIQYF.

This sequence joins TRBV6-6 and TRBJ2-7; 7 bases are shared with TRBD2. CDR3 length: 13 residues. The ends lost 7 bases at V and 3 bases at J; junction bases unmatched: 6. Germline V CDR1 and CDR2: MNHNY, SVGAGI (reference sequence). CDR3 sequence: CASTSPGGYEQYF. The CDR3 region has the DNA TGTGCCAGCACTTCTCCGGGAGGCTACGAGCAGTACTTC.

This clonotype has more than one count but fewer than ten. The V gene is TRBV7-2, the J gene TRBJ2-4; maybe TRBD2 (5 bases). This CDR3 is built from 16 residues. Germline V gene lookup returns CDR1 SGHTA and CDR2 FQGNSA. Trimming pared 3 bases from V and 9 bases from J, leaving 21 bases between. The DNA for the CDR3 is TGTGCCAGCAGCTTGGAGGAAAGCGGTCAAAAGGGCATTCAGTACTTC. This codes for CASSLEESGQKGIQYF.

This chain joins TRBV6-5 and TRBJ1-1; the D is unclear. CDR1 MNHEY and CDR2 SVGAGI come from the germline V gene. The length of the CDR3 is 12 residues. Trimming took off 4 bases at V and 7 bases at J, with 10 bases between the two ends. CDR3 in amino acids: CASSSFRNEAFF. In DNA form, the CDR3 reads TGTGCCAGCAGTTCTTTTCGGAATGAAGCTTTCTTT.

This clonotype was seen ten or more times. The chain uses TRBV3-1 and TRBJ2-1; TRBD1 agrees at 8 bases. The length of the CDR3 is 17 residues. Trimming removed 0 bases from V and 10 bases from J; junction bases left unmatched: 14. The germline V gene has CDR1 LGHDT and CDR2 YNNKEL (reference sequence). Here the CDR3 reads CASSQDWNRGSLREQFF. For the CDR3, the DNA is TGTGCCAGCAGCCAAGATTGGAACAGGGGGTCCCTAAGAGAGCAGTTCTTC.

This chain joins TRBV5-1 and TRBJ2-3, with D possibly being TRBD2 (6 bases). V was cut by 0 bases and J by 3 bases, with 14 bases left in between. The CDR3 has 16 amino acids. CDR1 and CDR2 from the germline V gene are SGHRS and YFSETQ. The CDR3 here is CASSLDRRGRTDTQYF. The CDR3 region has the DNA TGCGCCAGCAGCTTGGACCGCCGGGGGAGAACAGATACGCAGTATTTT.

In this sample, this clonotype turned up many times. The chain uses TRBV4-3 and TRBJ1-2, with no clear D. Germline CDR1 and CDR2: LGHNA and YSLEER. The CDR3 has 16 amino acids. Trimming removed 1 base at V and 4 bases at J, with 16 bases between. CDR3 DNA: TGCGCCAGCAGCCAAGGGGGAGATACAAAGGTCTATGGCTACACCTTC. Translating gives CASSQGGDTKVYGYTF.

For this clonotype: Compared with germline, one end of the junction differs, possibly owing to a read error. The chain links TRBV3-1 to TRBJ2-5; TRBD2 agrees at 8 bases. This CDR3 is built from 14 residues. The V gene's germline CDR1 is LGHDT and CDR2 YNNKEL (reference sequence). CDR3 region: CASSLTSARETQYF. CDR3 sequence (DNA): TGTGCCAGCAGCTTGACTAGCGCCAGAGAGACACAGTACTTC.

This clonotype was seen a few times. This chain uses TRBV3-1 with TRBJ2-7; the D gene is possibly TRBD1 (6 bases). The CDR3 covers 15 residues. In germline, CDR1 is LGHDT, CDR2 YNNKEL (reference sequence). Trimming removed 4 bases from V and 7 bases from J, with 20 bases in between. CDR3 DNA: TGTGCCAGCAGCCCCCCGACAGGTTCCCTACGGGAGCAGTACTTC. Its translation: CASSPPTGSLREQYF.

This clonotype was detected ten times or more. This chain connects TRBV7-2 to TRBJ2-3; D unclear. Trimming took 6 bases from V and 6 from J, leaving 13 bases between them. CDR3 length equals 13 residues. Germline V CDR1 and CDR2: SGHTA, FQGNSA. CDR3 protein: CASRLGTLDTQYF. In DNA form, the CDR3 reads TGTGCCAGCAGACTTGGAACTTTGGATACGCAGTATTTT.

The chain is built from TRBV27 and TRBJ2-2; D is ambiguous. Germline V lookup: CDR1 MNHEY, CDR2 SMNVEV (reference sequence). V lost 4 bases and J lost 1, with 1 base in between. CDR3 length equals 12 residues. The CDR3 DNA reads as TGTGCCAGCAGTTGGAACACCGGGGAGCTGTTTTTT. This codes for CASSWNTGELFF.

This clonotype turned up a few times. The CDR3 spells CASSLGSGRAVSEQYF. Here the CDR3 DNA reads TGTGCCAGCAGCTTAGGATCCGGGAGGGCCGTGAGCGAGCAGTACTTC. The chain combines TRBV7-9 with TRBJ2-7, with 8 nucleotides matching TRBD2. The CDR3 runs to 16 residues. The ends lost 1 base at V and 6 bases at J; junction bases unmatched: 11. Germline V gene data show CDR1 as SEHNR and CDR2 as FQNEAQ (reference sequence).

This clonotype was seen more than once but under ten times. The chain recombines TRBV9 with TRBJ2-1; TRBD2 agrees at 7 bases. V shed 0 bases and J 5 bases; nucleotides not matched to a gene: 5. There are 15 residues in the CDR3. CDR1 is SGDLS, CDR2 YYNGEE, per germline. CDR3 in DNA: TGTGCCAGCAGCGTAGCCTTGCGGGAGAACAATGAGCAGTTCTTC. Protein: CASSVALRENNEQFF.

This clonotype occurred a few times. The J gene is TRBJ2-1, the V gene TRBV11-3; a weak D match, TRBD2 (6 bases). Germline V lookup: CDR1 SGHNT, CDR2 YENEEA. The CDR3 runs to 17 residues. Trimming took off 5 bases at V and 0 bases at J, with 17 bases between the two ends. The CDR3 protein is CASSLGSLGGSYNEQFF. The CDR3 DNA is TGTGCCAGCAGCCTAGGATCGTTGGGAGGCTCCTACAATGAGCAGTTCTTC.

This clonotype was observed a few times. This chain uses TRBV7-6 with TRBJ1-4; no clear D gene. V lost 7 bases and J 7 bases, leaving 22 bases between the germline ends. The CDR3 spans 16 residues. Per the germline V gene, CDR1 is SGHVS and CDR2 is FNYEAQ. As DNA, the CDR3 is TGTGCCAGCACCTTTCCCCGGAGGGCGTCTCGTGAAAAACTGTTTTTT. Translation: CASTFPRRASREKLFF.

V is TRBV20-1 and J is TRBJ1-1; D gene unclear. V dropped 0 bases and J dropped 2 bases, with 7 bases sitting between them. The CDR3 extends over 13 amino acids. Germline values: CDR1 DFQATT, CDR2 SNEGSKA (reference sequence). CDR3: CSAREDLNTEAFF. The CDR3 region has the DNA TGCAGTGCTAGAGAAGACTTAAACACTGAAGCTTTCTTT.

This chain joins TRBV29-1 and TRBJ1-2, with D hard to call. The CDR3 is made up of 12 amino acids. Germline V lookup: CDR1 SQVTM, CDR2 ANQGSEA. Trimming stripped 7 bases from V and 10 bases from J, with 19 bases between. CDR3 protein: CSGPPRTASYTF. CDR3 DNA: TGCAGCGGCCCCCCGAGGACGGCATCCTACACCTTC. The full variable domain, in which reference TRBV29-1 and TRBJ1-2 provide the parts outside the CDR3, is SAVISQKPSRDICQRGTSLTIQCQVDSQVTMMFWYRQQPGQSLTLIATANQGSEATYESGFVIDKFPISRPNLTFSTLTVSNMSPEDSSIYLCSGPPRTASYTFGSGTRLTVV.

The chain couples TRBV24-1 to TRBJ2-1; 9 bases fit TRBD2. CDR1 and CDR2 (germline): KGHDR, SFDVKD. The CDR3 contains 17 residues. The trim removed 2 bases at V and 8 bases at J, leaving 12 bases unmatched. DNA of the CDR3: TGTGCCACCAGTGATTCCCAGGCGGGAGGGCCAGGTGATGAGCAGTTCTTC. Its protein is CATSDSQAGGPGDEQFF.